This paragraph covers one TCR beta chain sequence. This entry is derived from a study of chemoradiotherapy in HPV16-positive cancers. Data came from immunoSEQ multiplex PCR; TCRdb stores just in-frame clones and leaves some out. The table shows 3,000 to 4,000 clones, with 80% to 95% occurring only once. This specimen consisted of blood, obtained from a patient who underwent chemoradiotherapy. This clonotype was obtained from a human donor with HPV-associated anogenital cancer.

CDR3 sequence: CASSEFISGRAANEQFF. CDR3 coding DNA: TGTGCCAGCAGTGAATTCATAAGCGGGAGGGCGGCCAATGAGCAGTTCTTC. The chain employs TRBV2 and TRBJ2-1, with 10 bases aligning to TRBD2. The V gene end was trimmed by 2 bases and the J gene end by 6 bases; junction bases not matched to a gene: 10. The CDR3 length is 17 residues. Germline loops: CDR1 SNHLY, CDR2 FYNNEI.